At least ten counts were recorded for the clone carrying this TCR beta chain. Its antigen is still unknown. The CDR3 sequence is 15 residues long. Unmatched junction bases numbered 8, after V lost 2 bases and J lost 7 bases. Looked up from germline, CDR1 is SGHRS and CDR2 is YFSETQ. Via MiXCR, TCRdb re-called the 5' RACE reads, giving one row per CDR3 protein. Of approximately 290,000 distinct CDR3 sequences listed, 15% are singletons. The data belong to a study of T-cell memory formation after mild COVID-19. The study, taken as a whole, reports: Researchers report contracting CD4+ clones mostly in CM and EM, with CD8+ clones in EMRA.

Sequenced: PBMCs or a T cell subset sorted from them (not recorded which). This receptor was identified in a man aged 18 to 29 who had mild COVID-19 (a few samples of this study predate the infection). Cell type and time point are not known. The chain joins TRBV5-1 to TRBJ2-1, with TRBD2 matching over 8 bases. The CDR3 loop reads CASSLNPGGPNEQFF. CDR3 nucleotides: TGCGCCAGCAGCTTAAATCCGGGGGGGCCTAATGAGCAGTTCTTC.